The entry below gives a single TCR beta chain sequence along with its context. The antigen is unknown. The entry originates in a study of cytomegalovirus exposure and HLA in healthy donors. Broader study findings: According to a later analysis, donors in an Asian-associated ancestry cluster reportedly had fewer N-insertions than the 666-donor mean. About 87% or about 30% of the time was how often most TCR beta V segments were productive, according to an earlier analysis.

PCR amplification relied on 60 Vbeta primers (plus 13 Jbeta primers). This table comes from immunoSEQ multiplex PCR, and its TCRdb copy is limited to in-frame clones, with some not included. This sample has about 130,000 clones, with over 75% found just once. The ends were cut back, 1 base at V and 3 bases at J, with 10 bases in the middle. There are 14 residues in the CDR3. Germline V gene data show CDR1 as LGHNA and CDR2 as YSLEER. The TCR sequence derives from a man aged 30 to 39 in good health and CMV-seronegative. The V call is TRBV4-3, the J call TRBJ2-7; D might be TRBD1 (5 bases). Material: PBMCs. The DNA for the CDR3 is TGCGCCAGCAGCCAAGGGGGCCCCTTCTACGAGCAGTACTTC. It codes for CASSQGGPFYEQYF.